In its sample, the clone carrying this T cell receptor beta chain was seen a few times. Its cognate antigen is unknown. This entry belongs to a study of T-cell memory formation after mild COVID-19. General study points: Day 15 to 85 contractors were CD4/CD8 balanced; later expanders leaned CD4+. Some clones that responded were present in memory (sampled pre-infection), which suggests cross-reactive memory joined.

The CDR3 is 14 residues long. Trimming removed 7 bases from V and 6 bases from J; junction bases left unmatched: 12. Germline loops: CDR1 SGHRS, CDR2 YFSETQ. Sample barcodes and UMIs were carried by the TCR alpha and TCR beta cDNA libraries that 5'RACE generated with constant-segment primers. TCRdb independently ran MiXCR on the 5' RACE reads; one entry per CDR3 protein. The sample lists around 430,000 distinct CDR3 sequences, roughly 15% occurring once. The chain joins TRBV5-1 to TRBJ1-2; 7 nucleotides line up with TRBD1. The sequenced material came from PBMCs or a T cell subset sorted from them (not recorded which). The clonotype was recovered from a young man who had mild COVID-19 (a few samples of this study predate the infection). Cell type and time point are not known. CDR3 in amino acids: CASDPTGAGDGYTF. The CDR3 DNA sequence: TGCGCCAGCGACCCAACAGGGGCCGGGGATGGCTACACCTTC.